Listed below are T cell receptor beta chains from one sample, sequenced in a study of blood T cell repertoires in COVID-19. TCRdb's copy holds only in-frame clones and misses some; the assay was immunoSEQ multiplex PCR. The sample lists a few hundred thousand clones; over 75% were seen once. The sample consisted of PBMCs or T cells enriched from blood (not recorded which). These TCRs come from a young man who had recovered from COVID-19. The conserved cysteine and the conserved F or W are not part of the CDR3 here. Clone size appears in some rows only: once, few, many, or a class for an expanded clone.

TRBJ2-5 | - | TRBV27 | ASSSGTGGVETQY
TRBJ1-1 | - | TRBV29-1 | SVRGLQGGNTEAF
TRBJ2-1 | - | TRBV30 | AWSGGTGLREQF
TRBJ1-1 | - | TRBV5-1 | ASSPGGRLTEAF
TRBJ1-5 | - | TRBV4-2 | ASSQDVGASNQPQH
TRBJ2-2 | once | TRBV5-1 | ASSLGSANTGELF
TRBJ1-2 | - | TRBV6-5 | ATARANYGYT
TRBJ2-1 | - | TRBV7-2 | ASRTQRGPYNEQF
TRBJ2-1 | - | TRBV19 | ASSINRTRIHNEQF
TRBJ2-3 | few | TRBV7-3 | ASSPTSGGSFGTDTQY
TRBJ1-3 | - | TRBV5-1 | ASSLNPVLSGNTIY
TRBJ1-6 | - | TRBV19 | ASSIGTGGNSPLH
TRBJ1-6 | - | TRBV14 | ASSPLIPGSANSPLH
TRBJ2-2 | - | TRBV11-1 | ASSPRGWDTGELF
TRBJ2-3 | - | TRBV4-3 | ASSRGGAGTDTQY
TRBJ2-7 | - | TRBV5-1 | ASSLGPSGRLMTYEQY